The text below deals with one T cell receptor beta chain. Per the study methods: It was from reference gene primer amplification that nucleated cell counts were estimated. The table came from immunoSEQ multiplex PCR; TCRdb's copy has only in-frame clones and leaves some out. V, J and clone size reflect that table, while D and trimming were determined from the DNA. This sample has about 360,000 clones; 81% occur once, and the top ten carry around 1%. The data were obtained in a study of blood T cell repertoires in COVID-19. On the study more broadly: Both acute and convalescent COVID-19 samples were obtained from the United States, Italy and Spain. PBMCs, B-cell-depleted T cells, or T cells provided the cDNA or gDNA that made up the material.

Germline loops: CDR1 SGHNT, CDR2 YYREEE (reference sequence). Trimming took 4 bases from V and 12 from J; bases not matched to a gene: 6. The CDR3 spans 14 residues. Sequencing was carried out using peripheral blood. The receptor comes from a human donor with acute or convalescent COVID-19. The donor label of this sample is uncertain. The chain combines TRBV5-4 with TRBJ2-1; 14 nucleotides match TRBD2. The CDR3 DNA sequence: TGTGCCAGCAGCGGTGGACTAGCGGGGGGAAGGCAGTTCTTC. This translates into CASSGGLAGGRQFF.